This T cell receptor (beta chain) emerged from a study of T cell responses to AZD1222 COVID-19 vaccine. Looking at the study overall: Whether given at about 4 or about 12 weeks, second doses were pooled. Study outcomes and limitations: A mostly white British donor set with more females was recruited, and clonal diversity was possibly underestimated.

Germline CDR1 SGHDT, CDR2 YYEEEE. The length of the CDR3 is 15 residues. Trimming pared 3 bases from V and 2 bases from J, leaving 12 bases between. Concerning this clone itself: As yet, its antigen is unknown.

This table comes from immunoSEQ multiplex PCR, and its TCRdb copy is limited to in-frame clones, with some not included. There are around 99,000 clones in the sample; 88% occur only once, and approximately 15% lies in the top ten. The chain carries TRBV5-6 and TRBJ1-3; perhaps TRBD1 as D (6 bases). Specimen: peripheral blood, collected on day 0 of AZD1222 vaccination. The TCR comes from an adult in good health. In DNA form, the CDR3 reads TGTGCCAGCAGCTATACAGGGCGGGCTGGAAACACCATATATTTT. Translating gives CASSYTGRAGNTIYF.